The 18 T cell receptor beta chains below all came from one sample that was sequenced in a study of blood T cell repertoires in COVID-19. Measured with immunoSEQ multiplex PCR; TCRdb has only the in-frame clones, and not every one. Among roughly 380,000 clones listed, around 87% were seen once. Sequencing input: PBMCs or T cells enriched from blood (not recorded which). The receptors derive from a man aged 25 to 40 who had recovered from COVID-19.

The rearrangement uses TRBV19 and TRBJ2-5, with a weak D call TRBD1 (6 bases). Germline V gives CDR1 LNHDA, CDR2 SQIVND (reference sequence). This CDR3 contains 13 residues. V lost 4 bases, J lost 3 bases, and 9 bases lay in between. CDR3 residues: CASSSTGKETQYF. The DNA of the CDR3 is TGTGCCAGTAGTAGCACAGGGAAAGAGACCCAGTACTTC.

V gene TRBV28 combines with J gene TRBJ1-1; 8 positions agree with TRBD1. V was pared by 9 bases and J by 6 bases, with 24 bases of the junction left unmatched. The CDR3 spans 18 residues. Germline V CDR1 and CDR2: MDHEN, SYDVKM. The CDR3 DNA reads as TGTGCCAGTGGGGTCCACCGGACAGGGAGATTCGGGTGGTCTGAAGCTTTCTTT. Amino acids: CASGVHRTGRFGWSEAFF.

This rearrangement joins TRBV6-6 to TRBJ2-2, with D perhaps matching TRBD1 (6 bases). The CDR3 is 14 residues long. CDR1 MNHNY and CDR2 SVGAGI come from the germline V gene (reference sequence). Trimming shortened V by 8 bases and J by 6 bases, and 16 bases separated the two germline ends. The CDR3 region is CASSMVGAPGELFF. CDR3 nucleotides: TGTGCCAGCTCCATGGTGGGGGCACCCGGGGAGCTGTTTTTT.

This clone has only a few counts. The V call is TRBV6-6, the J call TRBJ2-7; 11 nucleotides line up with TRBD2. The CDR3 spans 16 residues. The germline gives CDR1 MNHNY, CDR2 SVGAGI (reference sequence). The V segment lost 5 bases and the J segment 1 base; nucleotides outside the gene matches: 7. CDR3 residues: CASSRQGLADSYEQYF. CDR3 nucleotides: TGTGCCAGCAGTCGACAGGGACTAGCGGATTCCTACGAGCAGTACTTC.

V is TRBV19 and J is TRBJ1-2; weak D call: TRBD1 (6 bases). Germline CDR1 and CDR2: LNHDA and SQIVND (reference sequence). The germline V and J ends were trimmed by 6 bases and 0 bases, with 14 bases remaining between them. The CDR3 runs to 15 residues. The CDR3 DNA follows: TGTGCCAGTAGCCCACCTGGGACAACTAACTATGGCTACACCTTC. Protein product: CASSPPGTTNYGYTF.

The CDR3 DNA reads TGTGCCAGCAGACCTGACAGGGGGTCTGGAAACACCATATATTTT. Its translation is CASRPDRGSGNTIYF. The chain combines TRBV9 with TRBJ1-3, with 9 bases that match TRBD1. The CDR3 spans 15 residues. The V and J ends lost 5 bases and 1 base, in that order; junction bases with no gene match: 4. Germline loops: CDR1 SGDLS, CDR2 YYNGEE.

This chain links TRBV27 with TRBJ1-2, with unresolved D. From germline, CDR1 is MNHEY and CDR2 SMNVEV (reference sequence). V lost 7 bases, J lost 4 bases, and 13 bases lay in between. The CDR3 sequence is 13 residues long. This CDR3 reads CASTGSVFYGYTF. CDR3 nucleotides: TGTGCCAGCACGGGGAGCGTTTTCTATGGCTACACCTTC.

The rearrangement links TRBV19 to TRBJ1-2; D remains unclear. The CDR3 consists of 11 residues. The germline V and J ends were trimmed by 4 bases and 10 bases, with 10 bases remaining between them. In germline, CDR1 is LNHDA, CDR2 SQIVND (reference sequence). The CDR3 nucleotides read TGTGCCAGTAGTACACAGACTACCTACACCTTC. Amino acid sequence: CASSTQTTYTF.

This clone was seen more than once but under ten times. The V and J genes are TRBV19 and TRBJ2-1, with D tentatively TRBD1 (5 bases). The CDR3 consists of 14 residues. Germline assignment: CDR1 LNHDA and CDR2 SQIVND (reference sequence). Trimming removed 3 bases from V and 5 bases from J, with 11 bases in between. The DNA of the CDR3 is TGTGCCAGTAGTATTGAGCCCAGGGACAATGAGCAGTTCTTC. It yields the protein CASSIEPRDNEQFF.

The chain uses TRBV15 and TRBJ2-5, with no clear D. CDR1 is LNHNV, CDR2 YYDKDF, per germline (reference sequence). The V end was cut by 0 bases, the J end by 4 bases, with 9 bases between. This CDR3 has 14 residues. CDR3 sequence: CATSREVARETQYF. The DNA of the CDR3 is TGTGCCACCAGCAGAGAGGTAGCCAGAGAGACCCAGTACTTC.

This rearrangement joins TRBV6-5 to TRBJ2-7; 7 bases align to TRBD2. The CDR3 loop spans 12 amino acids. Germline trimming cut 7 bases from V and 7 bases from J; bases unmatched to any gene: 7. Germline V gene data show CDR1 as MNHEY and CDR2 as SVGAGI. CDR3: CASTYWGGEQYF. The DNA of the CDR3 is TGTGCCAGCACCTATTGGGGGGGAGAGCAGTACTTC.

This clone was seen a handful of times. This CDR3 reads CASSMERTGHQPQHF. Here the CDR3 DNA reads TGTGCCAGCAGTATGGAAAGGACAGGGCATCAGCCCCAGCATTTT. The J gene is TRBJ1-5, the V gene TRBV7-9, with 8 bases aligning to TRBD1. V dropped 6 bases and J dropped 5; count of bases not matched to a gene: 9. This CDR3 is built from 15 residues. Germline V CDR1 and CDR2: SEHNR, FQNEAQ (reference sequence).

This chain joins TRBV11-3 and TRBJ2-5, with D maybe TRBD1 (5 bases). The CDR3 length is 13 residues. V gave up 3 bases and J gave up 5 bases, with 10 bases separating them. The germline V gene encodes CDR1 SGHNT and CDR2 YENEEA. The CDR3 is CASSFGQGETQYF. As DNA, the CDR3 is TGTGCCAGCAGCTTCGGCCAGGGCGAGACCCAGTACTTC.

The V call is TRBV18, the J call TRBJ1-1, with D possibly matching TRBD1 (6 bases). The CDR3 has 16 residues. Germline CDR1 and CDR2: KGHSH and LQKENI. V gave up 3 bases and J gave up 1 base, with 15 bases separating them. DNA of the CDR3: TGTGCCAGCTCACCGCCGCTAGGGGGGGGGAACACTGAAGCTTTCTTT. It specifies CASSPPLGGGNTEAFF.

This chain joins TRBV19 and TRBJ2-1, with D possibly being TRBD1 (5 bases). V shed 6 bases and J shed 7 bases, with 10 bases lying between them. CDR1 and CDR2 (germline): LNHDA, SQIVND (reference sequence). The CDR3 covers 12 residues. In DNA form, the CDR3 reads TGTGCCAGTAGCAGGGCTTCAAATGAGCAGTTCTTC. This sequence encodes CASSRASNEQFF. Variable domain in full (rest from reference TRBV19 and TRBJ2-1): DGGITQSPKYLFRKEGQNVTLSCEQNLNHDAMYWYRQDPGQGLRLIYYSQIVNDFQKGDIAEGYSVSREKKESFPLTVTSAQKNPTAFYLCASSRASNEQFFGPGTRLTVL.

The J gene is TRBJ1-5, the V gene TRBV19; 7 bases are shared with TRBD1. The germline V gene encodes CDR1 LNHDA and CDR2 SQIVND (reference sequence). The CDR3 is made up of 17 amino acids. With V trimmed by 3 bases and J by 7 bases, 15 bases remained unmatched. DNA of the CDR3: TGTGCCAGTAGTATGCAAGGGGTAAGACAGGGTGGGCAGCCCCAGCATTTT. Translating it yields CASSMQGVRQGGQPQHF.

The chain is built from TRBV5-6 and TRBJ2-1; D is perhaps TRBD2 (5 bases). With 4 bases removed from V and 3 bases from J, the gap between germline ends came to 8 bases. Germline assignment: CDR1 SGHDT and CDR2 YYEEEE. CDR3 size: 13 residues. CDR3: CASSPDFYNEQFF. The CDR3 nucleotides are TGTGCCAGCAGCCCGGACTTCTACAATGAGCAGTTCTTC.

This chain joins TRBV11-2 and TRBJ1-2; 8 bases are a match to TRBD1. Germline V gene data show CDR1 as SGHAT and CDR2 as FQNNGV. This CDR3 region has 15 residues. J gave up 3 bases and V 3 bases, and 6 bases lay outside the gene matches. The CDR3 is CASSLGAGGHYGYTF. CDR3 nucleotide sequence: TGTGCCAGCAGCTTGGGGGCAGGGGGCCACTATGGCTACACCTTC.